One and the same sample provided the 15 T cell receptor beta chains below, sequenced in a study of blood T cells in healthy people across ages. Then a second PCR, running roughly 7 to 11 cycles, was carried out with a sample-barcoded 5' primer and a J-beta primer mix. In TCRdb, the 5' RACE reads were re-called with MiXCR into one record per CDR3 protein. The sample lists around 940,000 distinct CDR3 sequences, roughly half occurring once. Sequencing used blood. The receptors shown here come from a woman aged 60-75 years in good health.

The CDR3 DNA reads as TGTGCCAGCAGCCCCTCCACTTCGAACACCGGGGAGCTGTTTTTT. This encodes CASSPSTSNTGELFF. The V gene is TRBV14, the J gene TRBJ2-2; D gene uncertain. In germline, CDR1 is SGHDN, CDR2 FVKESK. The CDR3 runs to 15 residues. The V end was cut by 4 bases, the J end by 0 bases, with 9 bases between.

V is TRBV29-1 and J is TRBJ2-1; the D is unclear. The J call may be incorrect, as the DNA end agrees better with TRBJ2-7. Germline CDR1 reads SQVTM; CDR2 reads ANQGSEA. The CDR3 is 14 amino acids. This chain's CDR3 is CSAVTNGAYNEQYF. In DNA form, the CDR3 reads TGCAGCGCTGTCACAAACGGTGCCTACAATGAGCAGTACTTC.

The chain links TRBV28 to TRBJ2-7; 9 bases are a match to TRBD2. The CDR3 is made up of 14 amino acids. The ends lost 3 bases at V and 5 bases at J; junction bases unmatched: 5. CDR1 and CDR2 (germline): MDHEN, SYDVKM. The CDR3 coding sequence is TGTGCCAGCAGTTTTAGCGGGAGTCGGAACGAGCAGTACTTC. As protein: CASSFSGSRNEQYF.

Only a few counts were recorded for this clonotype. V usage is TRBV9 and J usage is TRBJ2-7; 11 bases agree with TRBD1. V shed 3 bases and J 2 bases; nucleotides not matched to a gene: 4. The CDR3 runs 15 residues. Germline CDR1 SGDLS, CDR2 YYNGEE. CDR3 sequence (DNA): TGTGCCAGCAGCGCCGGACAGGGGGCTCCCTACGAGCAGTACTTC. Protein product: CASSAGQGAPYEQYF. Variable domain in full (rest from reference TRBV9 and TRBJ2-7): DSGVTQTPKHLITATGQRVTLRCSPRSGDLSVYWYQQSLDQGLQFLIQYYNGEERAKGNILERFSAQQFPDLHSELNLSSLELGDSALYFCASSAGQGAPYEQYFGPGTRLTVT.

The J gene is TRBJ2-1, the V gene TRBV27, with 7 bases matching TRBD2. With 4 bases clipped from V and 0 bases from J, the junction kept 9 bases outside the gene matches. Germline assignment: CDR1 MNHEY and CDR2 SMNVEV (reference sequence). This CDR3 is built from 17 residues. The CDR3 region is CASSSPTSRYSYNEQFF. In nucleotides, the CDR3 is TGTGCCAGCAGTTCCCCGACTAGCCGGTACTCCTACAATGAGCAGTTCTTC.

This clonotype came up a few times. This chain connects TRBV4-2 to TRBJ2-5; 11 bases are a match to TRBD2. The trim removed 0 bases at V and 4 bases at J, leaving 13 bases unmatched. Germline V lookup: CDR1 LGHNA, CDR2 YNFKEQ. The CDR3 has 19 residues. The CDR3 region has the DNA TGTGCCAGCAGCCAAGACAGGGTAGGACTAGCGGGTGGTAGAGAGACCCAGTACTTC. Amino acids: CASSQDRVGLAGGRETQYF.

This chain joins TRBV7-9 and TRBJ2-7; D unresolved. The germline V gene has CDR1 SEHNR and CDR2 FQNEAQ (reference sequence). The ends were cut back, 6 bases at V and 0 bases at J, with 12 bases in the middle. The CDR3 is 14 amino acids. Written as DNA, the CDR3 is TGTGCCAGCAGGCGAAGTGGGGACTCCTACGAGCAGTACTTC. Residues: CASRRSGDSYEQYF. The whole variable domain, filled in from reference TRBV7-9 and TRBJ2-7, reads DTGVSQNPRHKITKRGQNVTFRCDPISEHNRLYWYRQTLGQGPEFLTYFQNEAQLEKSRLLSDRFSAERPKGSFSTLEIQRTEQGDSAMYLCASRRSGDSYEQYFGPGTRLTVT.

About this clonotype itself: The junction shows a germline mismatch at one end, possibly a read error. The chain combines TRBV14 with TRBJ2-7, with TRBD2 matching over 7 bases. The CDR3 consists of 15 residues. The germline V gene encodes CDR1 SGHDN and CDR2 FVKESK. CDR3 sequence reads: CASSRPGLNYYKQYF. The DNA for the CDR3 is TGTGCCAGCAGCCGACCGGGACTAAACTACTACAAGCAGTACTTC.

This clonotype occurred once. The V call is TRBV20-1, the J call TRBJ2-3; D unclear. The V gene's germline CDR1 is DFQATT and CDR2 SNEGSKA (reference sequence). The CDR3 runs to 15 residues. Trimming pared 1 base from V and 2 bases from J, leaving 13 bases between. CDR3: CSARGVRPSTDTQYF. The CDR3 region has the DNA TGCAGTGCTAGAGGGGTGAGGCCCTCCACAGATACGCAGTATTTT.

V usage is TRBV20-1 and J usage is TRBJ2-5, with D perhaps matching TRBD1 (7 bases). CDR1 is DFQATT, CDR2 SNEGSKA, per germline (reference sequence). This CDR3 contains 13 residues. V lost 4 bases to trimming and J lost 1 base, with 10 bases between them. The CDR3 loop is CSATQGGQETQYF. CDR3 DNA: TGCAGTGCTACCCAGGGGGGCCAAGAGACCCAGTACTTC.

This chain joins TRBV12-3 or TRBV12-4 and TRBJ2-5, with 8 nucleotides matching TRBD1. The DNA end favors TRBJ2-7, so the J call may be wrong. The CDR3 is 16 residues long. CDR3 sequence reads: CASSLPSGGNTYEQYF. CDR3 bases: TGTGCCAGCAGTCTACCCTCAGGGGGCAACACCTACGAGCAGTACTTC.

The sample holds a few counts of this clonotype. V gene TRBV5-1 combines with J gene TRBJ2-1; TRBD1 might be the D (6 bases). Trimming removed 0 bases at V and 5 bases at J, with 15 bases between. The CDR3 totals 16 residues. Germline V gives CDR1 SGHRS, CDR2 YFSETQ. The CDR3 region has the DNA TGCGCCAGCAGCTTGGGGGACAAGTGGTTCCACAATGAGCAGTTCTTC. The encoded protein is CASSLGDKWFHNEQFF.

This clonotype has more than one count but fewer than ten. This chain connects TRBV7-2 to TRBJ2-5; D unresolved. Germline CDR1 and CDR2: SGHTA and FQGNSA. The CDR3 is 17 amino acids. Deletions cut 1 base from V and 3 bases from J, with 18 bases between. For the CDR3, the DNA is TGTGCCAGCAGCTTAGATCCCCGACTCAGATCCAAAGAGACCCAGTACTTC. Protein sequence: CASSLDPRLRSKETQYF.

V is TRBV12-3 or TRBV12-4 and J is TRBJ2-3, with D unresolved. The CDR3 length is 12 residues. V was cut by 6 bases and J by 4 bases, with 8 bases left in between. The CDR3: CASRSTADTQYF. The CDR3 coding sequence is TGTGCCAGCAGGAGTACCGCAGATACGCAGTATTTT.

This chain links TRBV18 with TRBJ1-1; D call uncertain. The germline V gene has CDR1 KGHSH and CDR2 LQKENI. The CDR3 sequence is 15 residues long. V was trimmed by 3 bases and J by 2 bases, leaving 13 bases between them. The CDR3 spells CASSPAAKVNTEAFF. The CDR3 DNA reads TGTGCCAGCTCACCGGCCGCCAAGGTAAACACTGAAGCTTTCTTT.